The 22 T cell receptor beta chains listed next were all sequenced from one sample in a study of immune heterogeneity within non-small cell lung tumors. The authors used around 0.55 ug of bulk tumor genomic DNA per sample as template. From each primary tumor, several far-apart biopsies were obtained during surgery. Undergoing curative surgery were patients whose non-small cell lung cancer was untreated and newly diagnosed. Multiplex PCR with 32 V and 13 J primers amplified TCR beta CDR3. MiXCR was run by TCRdb on the multiplex PCR reads, yielding one entry per CDR3 protein. This table holds 10,000 or so distinct CDR3 sequences, around 17% found once. Sequencing input: lung tumor tissue. The receptors derive from a man aged 40-49 years with non-small cell lung cancer.

Note on this clonotype: Because it lacks the conserved phenylalanine or tryptophan at the end, this CDR3 is likely a read error. The DNA is omitted, as the CDR3 cannot be located on it reliably, and the CDR3 follows TCRdb's listing. This chain joins TRBV28 and TRBJ2-3; TRBD1 is the table's D call, not checked against the DNA. The CDR3 is made up of 16 amino acids, end residues included. In germline, CDR1 is MDHEN, CDR2 SYDVKM. CDR3 residues: CASSPGTGGGEQYFGP.

Judged by abundance, this clonotype is medium-sized. The chain carries TRBV20-1 and TRBJ2-7; 7 bases are shared with TRBD1. J lost 2 bases, V lost 5 bases, and 6 bases had no gene match. The CDR3 consists of 13 residues. Germline V CDR1 and CDR2: DFQATT, SNEGSKA (reference sequence). CDR3 region: CSAQRDRAYEQYF. The DNA of the CDR3 is TGCAGTGCTCAGCGAGACAGGGCCTACGAGCAGTACTTC.

In regard to this clonotype: Possible read error: a much larger clone is one base away. V and J are TRBV12-3 or TRBV12-4 and TRBJ2-1; tentative D call: TRBD1 (5 bases). The CDR3 sequence is 15 residues long. With 6 bases removed from V and 8 bases from J, the gap between germline ends came to 20 bases. The CDR3 region is CASSASIRGTDEQFF. As DNA, the CDR3 is TGTGCCAGCAGCGCCTCCATTAGGGGAACGGATGAGCAGTTCTTC.

This clonotype is medium-sized by share. The CDR3 is CASKAPLRAGNTIYF. CDR3 DNA sequence: TGTGCCAGCAAGGCCCCGCTTAGGGCTGGAAACACCATATATTTT. J is TRBJ1-3 and V is TRBV6-2 or TRBV6-3; D gene uncertain. Looked up from germline, CDR1 is MNHEY and CDR2 is SVGEGT. Trimming took off 7 bases at V and 2 bases at J, with 15 bases between the two ends. CDR3 length equals 15 residues.

In regard to this clonotype: A much larger clone lies a single base off, so this may be a read error. The V and J genes are TRBV2 and TRBJ2-5, with TRBD1 identical over 9 bases. Germline V lookup: CDR1 SNHLY, CDR2 FYNNEI. The CDR3 contains 14 residues. V was pared by 8 bases and J by 9 bases, with 13 bases of the junction left unmatched. CDR3 sequence (DNA): TGTGCCAGCGGCGGGACAGGGAGATTGGAGGCCCAGTACTTC. Protein sequence: CASGGTGRLEAQYF.

This clonotype has at least ten counts. The rearrangement joins TRBV29-1 to TRBJ2-1, with a possible D match to TRBD1 (7 bases). Germline assignment: CDR1 SQVTM and CDR2 ANQGSEA. With 6 bases removed from V and 7 bases from J, the gap between germline ends came to 19 bases. The CDR3 has 14 residues. In DNA, the CDR3 is TGCAGCGTCCAACCGGGGGCAGGGGGGAATGAGCAGTTCTTC. Translating gives CSVQPGAGGNEQFF.

This clonotype is labeled as medium-sized. The chain is built from TRBV7-6 and TRBJ2-3, with D uncertain. V lost 5 bases, J lost 0 bases, and 9 bases lay in between. The germline V gene has CDR1 SGHVS and CDR2 FNYEAQ. The CDR3 totals 14 residues. CDR3 in amino acids: CASSHIASTDTQYF. The CDR3 nucleotides are TGTGCCAGCAGCCACATCGCTAGCACAGATACGCAGTATTTT.

This clonotype is termed medium-sized. V and J are TRBV28 and TRBJ2-7, with D possibly being TRBD1 (7 bases). Trimming took 2 bases from V and 3 from J, leaving 14 bases between them. This CDR3 has 15 residues. Germline CDR1 and CDR2: MDHEN and SYDVKM. The CDR3 here is CASSLSQGGGYEQYF. CDR3 bases: TGTGCCAGCAGTTTAAGTCAGGGGGGTGGCTACGAGCAGTACTTC.

Here the CDR3 DNA reads TGTGCCAGCAGCTCCCACGTGGACACCGGGGAGCTGTTTTTT. Translation: CASSSHVDTGELFF. The J gene is TRBJ2-2, the V gene TRBV5-4; no firm D call. CDR3 length equals 14 residues. In germline, CDR1 is SGHNT, CDR2 YYREEE (reference sequence). With 3 bases removed from V and 3 bases from J, the gap between germline ends came to 9 bases.

This clonotype was observed many times. This chain uses TRBV5-1 with TRBJ2-3, with 13 positions matching TRBD2. The CDR3 length is 13 residues. Germline-derived CDR1 and CDR2 are SGHRS and YFSETQ. V lost 4 bases to trimming and J lost 15 bases; unmatched junction nucleotides: 8. CDR3 coding DNA: TGCGCCAGCAGCCGGACTAGCGGGAGCCTATCTTATTTT. Translated: CASSRTSGSLSYF.

This clonotype was detected ten times or more. The chain uses TRBV7-9 and TRBJ1-4, with TRBD1 matching 9 bases. Losses at the gene ends were 5 bases for V and 10 bases for J; bases not matched to a gene: 14. Germline V gene lookup returns CDR1 SEHNR and CDR2 FQNEAQ (reference sequence). This CDR3 has 16 amino acids. The CDR3 protein is CASSLYTGTGIGKLFF. The CDR3 DNA reads TGTGCCAGCAGCCTCTATACCGGGACAGGGATTGGAAAACTGTTTTTT. The whole variable domain, filled in from reference TRBV7-9 and TRBJ1-4, reads DTGVSQNPRHKITKRGQNVTFRCDPISEHNRLYWYRQTLGQGPEFLTYFQNEAQLEKSRLLSDRFSAERPKGSFSTLEIQRTEQGDSAMYLCASSLYTGTGIGKLFFGSGTQLSVL.

Ten or more counts support this clonotype. This sequence joins TRBV27 and TRBJ1-2; tentative D call: TRBD1 (6 bases). The CDR3 is 14 amino acids. V lost 3 bases and J lost 2, with 10 bases in between. Per the germline V gene, CDR1 is MNHEY and CDR2 is SMNVEV (reference sequence). CDR3 sequence (DNA): TGTGCCAGCAGTTTCGCGGGGGCAAACTATGGCTACACCTTC. It yields the protein CASSFAGANYGYTF.

This clonotype was counted many times. V and J are TRBV9 and TRBJ1-2, with 7 bases matching TRBD1. Germline CDR1 is SGDLS and CDR2 is YYNGEE. V lost 2 bases, J lost 7 bases, and 11 bases stayed unmatched. CDR3 length: 15 amino acids. CDR3: CASSVETTGKGGYTF. The CDR3 nucleotides are TGTGCCAGCAGCGTGGAGACGACAGGGAAGGGTGGCTACACCTTC. The full variable domain, completed using reference TRBV9 and TRBJ1-2, is DSGVTQTPKHLITATGQRVTLRCSPRSGDLSVYWYQQSLDQGLQFLIQYYNGEERAKGNILERFSAQQFPDLHSELNLSSLELGDSALYFCASSVETTGKGGYTFGSGTRLTVV.

Concerning this clonotype itself: This may stem from a read error, because a much larger clone lies one nucleotide away. The J gene is TRBJ2-3, the V gene TRBV3-2; the D call in the table, TRBD2, was not verified against the DNA. TRBV3-2 is deemed a pseudogene. There are 22 residues in the CDR3. The CDR3 nucleotides are TGTGTCAGCAGCCAACCTGGCTGTGTGGGGCTAGCGGGGACCCCTAGCACAGATACGCAGTATTTT. Protein product: CVSSQPGCVGLAGTPSTDTQYF.

This clonotype was picked up many times. The chain couples TRBV6-6 to TRBJ2-7, with unresolved D. CDR3 size: 13 residues. The ends were cut back, 0 bases at V and 0 bases at J, with 3 bases in the middle. From germline, CDR1 is MNHNY and CDR2 SVGAGI (reference sequence). For the CDR3, the DNA is TGTGCCAGCAGTTACTCCCCCTCCTACGAGCAGTACTTC. This translates into CASSYSPSYEQYF.

This clonotype is medium-sized (0.01 to 0.1%) within its sample. The rearrangement links TRBV11-2 to TRBJ1-2; D is possibly TRBD1 (6 bases). V was trimmed by 3 bases and J by 6 bases, leaving 8 bases between them. This CDR3 comprises 12 residues. Germline V gene data show CDR1 as SGHAT and CDR2 as FQNNGV. CDR3 nucleotide sequence: TGTGCCAGCAGCTTGCAGGGGAATGGCTACACCTTC. Amino acid sequence: CASSLQGNGYTF.

Judged by abundance, this clonotype is medium-sized. J is TRBJ2-7 and V is TRBV5-1, with 7 bases identical to TRBD1. Germline loops: CDR1 SGHRS, CDR2 YFSETQ. The J segment lost 6 bases and the V segment lost 3 bases, leaving 9 bases of the junction unmatched. This CDR3 contains 14 residues. Here the CDR3 DNA reads TGCGCCAGCAGCTGGATGACAGGGTTGGGCGAGCAGTACTTC. As protein: CASSWMTGLGEQYF.

Ten or more counts support this clonotype. J is TRBJ2-7 and V is TRBV18; 11 positions agree with TRBD1. Germline lookup yields CDR1 KGHSH and CDR2 LQKENI. The CDR3 is made up of 16 amino acids. J gave up 3 bases and V 3 bases, and 7 bases lay outside the gene matches. The CDR3 nucleotides are TGTGCCAGCTCACCTTTGTCGGGACAGGGGGGCTACGAGCAGTACTTC. It specifies CASSPLSGQGGYEQYF.

This clonotype was recorded at least ten times. The chain links TRBV18 to TRBJ1-1; D not certain. This CDR3 has 13 residues. V gave up 3 bases and J gave up 12 bases, with 17 bases separating them. Germline lookup yields CDR1 KGHSH and CDR2 LQKENI. This CDR3 is CASSPPSRPPTFF. The CDR3 DNA follows: TGTGCCAGCTCACCCCCCTCGCGGCCACCAACTTTCTTT.

By sample share, this clonotype is medium-sized. The V call is TRBV2, the J call TRBJ1-5; tentatively, D is TRBD1 (6 bases). Germline assignment: CDR1 SNHLY and CDR2 FYNNEI. The CDR3 totals 13 residues. With 5 bases removed from V and 7 bases from J, the gap between germline ends came to 12 bases. The CDR3 here is CASSSGQIQPQHF. The CDR3 nucleotides read TGTGCCAGCAGTTCCGGACAGATACAGCCCCAGCATTTT.

The chain is built from TRBV4-2 and TRBJ2-5, with TRBD2 matching 8 bases. After removal of 3 bases from V and 2 bases from J, the junction contained 5 bases not matched to a gene. This CDR3 contains 15 residues. Per germline, CDR1 LGHNA and CDR2 YNFKEQ. The chain's CDR3 is CASSQDRGGQETQYF. DNA of the CDR3: TGTGCCAGCAGCCAGGATCGGGGGGGTCAAGAGACCCAGTACTTC.

This clonotype is labeled medium-sized. This rearrangement joins TRBV5-6 to TRBJ2-3, with D maybe TRBD1 (6 bases). Trimming stripped 4 bases from V and 2 bases from J, with 14 bases between. The germline V gene has CDR1 SGHDT and CDR2 YYEEEE. This CDR3 region has 15 residues. CDR3: CASSPNTGNTDTQYF. CDR3 DNA sequence: TGTGCCAGCAGCCCCAATACAGGGAACACAGATACGCAGTATTTT.